In its sample, the clone carrying this T cell receptor beta chain was seen many times. The antigen is undetermined. The data are from a study of regulatory T cells in long-lasting Graves disease. Study background: Duration of antithyroid drug therapy among newly diagnosed Graves' patients was under 3 months.

Time point defined: newly diagnosed GD, antithyroid drugs for less than 3 months. Making the TCR library involved RNA that had been extracted from PBMCs. Study findings and constraints: Among persistent patients, a larger number of public clonotypes were shared (about 2,800) than among newly diagnosed patients (966). Newly diagnosed disease favored TRBV20-1 and TRBJ2-1 over persistent disease. Analyses excluded thyroid tissue, covering peripheral blood alone.

Germline V gene lookup returns CDR1 GTSNPN and CDR2 SVGIG (reference sequence). V lost 1 base and J 3 bases, leaving 13 bases between the germline ends. The CDR3 consists of 15 residues. Both iRepertoire HTBI primers and Arm-PCR of CDR3 regions were used to build the TCR beta libraries. TCRdb ran MiXCR on the multiplex PCR reads and lists one entry per CDR3 protein. The sample shows 300,000 to 450,000 distinct CDR3 sequences, 15% of them seen only once. The sample in question was peripheral blood mononuclear cells (PBMCs), obtained at new diagnosis, from a patient treated with antithyroid drugs. This chain connects TRBV30 to TRBJ1-5; D gene ambiguous. This sequence originates from a female donor with Graves disease. CDR3 residues: CAWSARTAYNQPQHF. DNA of the CDR3: TGTGCCTGGAGTGCTCGCACGGCTTACAATCAGCCCCAGCATTTT.